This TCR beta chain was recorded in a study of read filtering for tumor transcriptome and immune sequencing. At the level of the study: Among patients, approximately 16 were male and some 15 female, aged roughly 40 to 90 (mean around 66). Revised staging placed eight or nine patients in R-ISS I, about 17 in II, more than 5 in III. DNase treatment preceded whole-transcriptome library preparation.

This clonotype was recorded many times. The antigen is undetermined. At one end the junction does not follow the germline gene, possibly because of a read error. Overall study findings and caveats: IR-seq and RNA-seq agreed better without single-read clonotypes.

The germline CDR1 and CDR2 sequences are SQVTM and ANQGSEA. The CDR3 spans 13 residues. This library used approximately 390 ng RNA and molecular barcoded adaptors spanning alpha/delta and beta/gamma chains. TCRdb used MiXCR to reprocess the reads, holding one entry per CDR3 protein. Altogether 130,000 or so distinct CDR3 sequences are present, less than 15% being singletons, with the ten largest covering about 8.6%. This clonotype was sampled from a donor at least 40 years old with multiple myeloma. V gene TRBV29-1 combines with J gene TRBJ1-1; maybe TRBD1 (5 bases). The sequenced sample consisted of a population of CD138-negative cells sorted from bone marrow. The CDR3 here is CSVRDPGDVSIVF. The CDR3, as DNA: TGCAGCGTCCGGGACCCGGGGGACGTTAGTATTGTCTTT.